These 5 T cell receptor beta chains share one sample of origin, sequenced in a study of blood T cell repertoires in COVID-19 (dated by TCRdb to the early 2020s). Libraries were built with the immunoSEQ multiplex PCR assay. Imported from immuneACCESS, the table was reduced by TCRdb to in-frame sequences with V and J called. These copies leave out some clones; in studies compared against another copy, an unresolved V gene accounts for under half, and the cause of the remainder is not known. Present in this sample are some 310,000 clones, roughly nine tenths of which were seen just once. 2.5% to 3.5% of the sample belongs to the ten largest clones. The specimen sequenced was peripheral blood. These receptors originate from a woman aged 25-40 years with COVID-19, enrolled during active disease.

In this sample, this clone turned up a few times. The rearrangement joins TRBV9 to TRBJ1-1; TRBD1 aligns across 7 bases. This CDR3 spans 12 amino acids. The V segment lost 5 bases and the J segment 11 bases; nucleotides outside the gene matches: 9. Germline lookup yields CDR1 SGDLS and CDR2 YYNGEE. The CDR3 DNA follows: TGTGCCAGCAGTTCTCCCGTCAGGGGGGCTTTCTTT. This sequence encodes CASSSPVRGAFF.

The gene calls are TRBV7-9 and TRBJ2-7; D gene uncertain. The ends were cut back, 1 base at V and 2 bases at J, with 9 bases in the middle. The CDR3 sequence is 14 residues long. The germline V gene has CDR1 SEHNR and CDR2 FQNEAQ (reference sequence). As DNA, the CDR3 is TGTGCCAGCAGCTTAGGAGAAATCACCTACGAGCAGTACTTC. Translating gives CASSLGEITYEQYF.

V and J are TRBV27 and TRBJ1-5; the D gene is possibly TRBD1 (6 bases). Deletions cut 5 bases from V and 2 bases from J, with 10 bases between. The CDR3 spans 14 residues. The germline V gene has CDR1 MNHEY and CDR2 SMNVEV (reference sequence). CDR3 amino acids: CASSPDSRNQPQHF. The CDR3 nucleotides are TGTGCCAGCAGTCCGGACAGTCGCAATCAGCCCCAGCATTTT.

The sample holds a few counts of this clone. CDR3 in DNA: TGTGCCAGCAGCCAAGGGACAGCATCCTACGAGCAGTACTTC. This gives the protein CASSQGTASYEQYF. The chain links TRBV14 to TRBJ2-7; a weak D match, TRBD1 (6 bases). Trimming pared 1 base from V and 1 base from J, leaving 8 bases between. Germline V CDR1 and CDR2: SGHDN, FVKESK. The CDR3 sequence is 14 residues long. The full variable domain, in which reference TRBV14 and TRBJ2-7 provide the parts outside the CDR3, is EAGVTQFPSHSVIEKGQTVTLRCDPISGHDNLYWYRRVMGKEIKFLLHFVKESKQDESGMPNNRFLAERTGGTYSTLKVQPAELEDSGVYFCASSQGTASYEQYFGPGTRLTVT.

The gene calls are TRBV27 and TRBJ1-6; 9 bases agree with TRBD1. Germline V gene lookup returns CDR1 MNHEY and CDR2 SMNVEV (reference sequence). V lost 5 bases, J lost 5 bases, and 4 bases stayed unmatched. The CDR3 is 15 amino acids. The CDR3 DNA reads as TGTGCCAGCAGTGGGGGGACAGGGCATAATTCACCCCTCCACTTT. It codes for CASSGGTGHNSPLHF.